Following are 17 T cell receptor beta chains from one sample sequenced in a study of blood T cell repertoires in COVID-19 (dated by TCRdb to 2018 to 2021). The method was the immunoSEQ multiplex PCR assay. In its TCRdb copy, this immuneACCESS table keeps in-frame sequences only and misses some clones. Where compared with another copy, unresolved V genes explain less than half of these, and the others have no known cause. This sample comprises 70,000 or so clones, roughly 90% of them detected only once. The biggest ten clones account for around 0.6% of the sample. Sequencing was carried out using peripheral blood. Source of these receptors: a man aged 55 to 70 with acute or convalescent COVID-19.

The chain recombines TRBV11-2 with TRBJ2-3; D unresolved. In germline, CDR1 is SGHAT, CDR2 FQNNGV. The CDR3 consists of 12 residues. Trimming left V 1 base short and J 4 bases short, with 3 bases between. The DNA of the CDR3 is TGTGCCAGCAGCTTAGTCGCAGATACGCAGTATTTT. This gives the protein CASSLVADTQYF.

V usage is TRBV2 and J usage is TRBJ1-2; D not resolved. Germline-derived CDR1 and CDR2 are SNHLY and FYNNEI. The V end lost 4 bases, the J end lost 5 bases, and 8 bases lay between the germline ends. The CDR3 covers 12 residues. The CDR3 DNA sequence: TGTGCCAGCAGTGTGGCCGATTATGGCTACACCTTC. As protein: CASSVADYGYTF.

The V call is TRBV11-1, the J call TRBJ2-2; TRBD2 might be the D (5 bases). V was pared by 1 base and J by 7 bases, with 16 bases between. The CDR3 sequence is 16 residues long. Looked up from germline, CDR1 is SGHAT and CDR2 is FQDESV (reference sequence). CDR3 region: CASSLERTVLGGELFF. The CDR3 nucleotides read TGTGCCAGCAGCTTAGAACGGACTGTTTTGGGCGGGGAGCTGTTTTTT.

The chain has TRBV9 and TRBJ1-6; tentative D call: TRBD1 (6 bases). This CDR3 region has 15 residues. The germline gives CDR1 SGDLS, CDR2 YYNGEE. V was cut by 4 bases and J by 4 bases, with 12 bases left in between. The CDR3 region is CASSPAGAYNSPLHF. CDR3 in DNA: TGTGCCAGCAGCCCCGCAGGGGCGTATAATTCACCCCTCCACTTT.

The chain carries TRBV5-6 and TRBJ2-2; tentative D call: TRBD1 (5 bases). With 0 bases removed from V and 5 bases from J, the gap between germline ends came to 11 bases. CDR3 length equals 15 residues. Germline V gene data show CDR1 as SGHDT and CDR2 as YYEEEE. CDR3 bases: TGTGCCAGCAGCTTGGCCGAGCCAGGGACCGGGGAGCTGTTTTTT. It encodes CASSLAEPGTGELFF.

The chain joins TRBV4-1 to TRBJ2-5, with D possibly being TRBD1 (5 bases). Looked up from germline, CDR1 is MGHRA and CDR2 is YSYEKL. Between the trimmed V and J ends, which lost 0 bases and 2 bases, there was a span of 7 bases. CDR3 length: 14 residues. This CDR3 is CASSQEPGQETQYF. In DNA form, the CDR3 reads TGCGCCAGCAGCCAAGAACCAGGGCAAGAGACCCAGTACTTC.

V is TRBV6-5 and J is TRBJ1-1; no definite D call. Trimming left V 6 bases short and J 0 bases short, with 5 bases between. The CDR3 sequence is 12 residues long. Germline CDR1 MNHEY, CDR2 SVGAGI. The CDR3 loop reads CASRTVNTEAFF. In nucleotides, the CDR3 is TGTGCCAGCAGAACAGTGAACACTGAAGCTTTCTTT.

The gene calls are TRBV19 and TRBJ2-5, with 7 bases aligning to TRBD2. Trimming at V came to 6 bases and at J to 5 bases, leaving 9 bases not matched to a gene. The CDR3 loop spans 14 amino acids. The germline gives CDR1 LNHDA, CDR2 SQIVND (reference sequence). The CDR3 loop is CASSSGLLKETQYF. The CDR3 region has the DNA TGTGCCAGTAGCTCGGGACTATTAAAGGAGACCCAGTACTTC.

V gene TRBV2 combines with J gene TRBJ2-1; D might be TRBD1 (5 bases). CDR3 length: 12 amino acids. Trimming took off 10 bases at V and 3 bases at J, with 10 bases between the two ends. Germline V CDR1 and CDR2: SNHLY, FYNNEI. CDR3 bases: TGTGCCACGGACATTCTCTACAATGAGCAGTTCTTC. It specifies CATDILYNEQFF.

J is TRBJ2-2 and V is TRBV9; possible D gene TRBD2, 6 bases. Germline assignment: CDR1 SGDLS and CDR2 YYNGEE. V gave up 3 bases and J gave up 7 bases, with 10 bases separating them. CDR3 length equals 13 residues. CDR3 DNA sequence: TGTGCCAGCAGCGCACGGGGGATCGGGGAGCTGTTTTTT. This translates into CASSARGIGELFF.

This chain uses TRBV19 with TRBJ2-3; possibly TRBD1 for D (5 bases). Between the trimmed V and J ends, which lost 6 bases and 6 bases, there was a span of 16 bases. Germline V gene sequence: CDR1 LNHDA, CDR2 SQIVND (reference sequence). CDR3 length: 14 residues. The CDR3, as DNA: TGTGCCAGTAGCGAGACAGATATTCGGGATACGCAGTATTTT. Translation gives CASSETDIRDTQYF.

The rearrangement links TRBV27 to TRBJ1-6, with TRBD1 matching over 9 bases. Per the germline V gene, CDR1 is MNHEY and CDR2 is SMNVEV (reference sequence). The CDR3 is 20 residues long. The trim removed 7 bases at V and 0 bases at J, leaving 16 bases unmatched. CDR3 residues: CASTLSRGQGGSSYNSPLHF. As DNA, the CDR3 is TGTGCCAGCACCCTCTCAAGGGGACAGGGAGGGAGCTCCTATAATTCACCCCTCCACTTT.

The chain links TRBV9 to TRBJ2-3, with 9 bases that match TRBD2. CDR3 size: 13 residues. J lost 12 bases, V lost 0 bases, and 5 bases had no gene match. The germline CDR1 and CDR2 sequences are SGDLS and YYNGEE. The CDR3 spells CASSVALAGTQYF. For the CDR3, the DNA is TGTGCCAGCAGCGTAGCGCTAGCGGGGACACAGTATTTT.

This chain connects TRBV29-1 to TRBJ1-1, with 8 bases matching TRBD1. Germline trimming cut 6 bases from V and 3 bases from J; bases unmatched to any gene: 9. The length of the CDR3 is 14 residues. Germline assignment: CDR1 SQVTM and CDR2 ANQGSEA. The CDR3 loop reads CSVSPTGGHTEAFF. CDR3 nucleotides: TGCAGCGTGTCTCCAACAGGGGGTCACACTGAAGCTTTCTTT.

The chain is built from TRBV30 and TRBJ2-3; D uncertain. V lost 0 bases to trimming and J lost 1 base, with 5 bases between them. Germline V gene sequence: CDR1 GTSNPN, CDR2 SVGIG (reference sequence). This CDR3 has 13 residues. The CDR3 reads CAWSVRGTDTQYF. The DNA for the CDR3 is TGTGCCTGGAGTGTACGAGGCACAGATACGCAGTATTTT.

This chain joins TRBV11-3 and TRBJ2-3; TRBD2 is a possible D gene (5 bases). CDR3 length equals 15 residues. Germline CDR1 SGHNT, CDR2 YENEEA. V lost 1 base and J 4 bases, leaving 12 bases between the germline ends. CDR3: CASSLVATSPDTQYF. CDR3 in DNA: TGTGCCAGCAGCTTAGTAGCGACATCTCCAGATACGCAGTATTTT.

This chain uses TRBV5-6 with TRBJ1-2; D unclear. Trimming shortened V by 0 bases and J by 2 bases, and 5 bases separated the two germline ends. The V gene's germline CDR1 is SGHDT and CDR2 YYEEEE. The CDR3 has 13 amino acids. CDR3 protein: CASSLAQNYGYTF. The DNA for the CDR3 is TGTGCCAGCAGCTTGGCACAGAACTATGGCTACACCTTC.